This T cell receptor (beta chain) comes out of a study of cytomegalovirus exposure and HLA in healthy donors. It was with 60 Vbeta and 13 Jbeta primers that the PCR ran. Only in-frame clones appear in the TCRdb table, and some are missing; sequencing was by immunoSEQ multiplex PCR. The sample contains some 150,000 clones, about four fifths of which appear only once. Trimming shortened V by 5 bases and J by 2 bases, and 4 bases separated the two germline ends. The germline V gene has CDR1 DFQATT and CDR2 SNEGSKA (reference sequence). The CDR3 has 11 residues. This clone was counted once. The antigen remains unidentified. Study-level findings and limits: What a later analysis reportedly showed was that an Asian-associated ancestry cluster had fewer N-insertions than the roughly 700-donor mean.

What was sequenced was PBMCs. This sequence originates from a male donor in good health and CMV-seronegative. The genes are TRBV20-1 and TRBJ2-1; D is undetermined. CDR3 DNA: TGCAGTGCTCTCGCCTACAATGAGCAGTTCTTC. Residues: CSALAYNEQFF.